One and the same sample provided the 18 T cell receptor beta chains below, sequenced in a study of blood T cell repertoires in COVID-19. The data were produced by immunoSEQ multiplex PCR, yet TCRdb's version contains in-frame clones alone and is incomplete. The table lists roughly 180,000 clones, 79% of them singletons. The sample was peripheral blood. These receptors were obtained from a woman aged 55-69 years with COVID-19, enrolled during active disease.

DNA of the CDR3: TGTGCCAGCAGCCCACAAAATTCACCCCTCCACTTT. The encoded protein is CASSPQNSPLHF. The chain joins TRBV7-9 to TRBJ1-6; no definite D call. The CDR3 contains 12 residues. Trimming took 5 bases from V and 7 from J, leaving 6 bases between them. Germline CDR1 is SEHNR and CDR2 is FQNEAQ (reference sequence).

V is TRBV24-1 and J is TRBJ2-3; D possibly corresponds to TRBD1 (6 bases). Germline V CDR1 and CDR2: KGHDR, SFDVKD. The germline V and J ends were trimmed by 3 bases and 5 bases, with 14 bases remaining between them. CDR3 size: 15 residues. CDR3 sequence (DNA): TGTGCCACCAGTGATCCGGCAGGGGAAAGAGATACGCAGTATTTT. It encodes CATSDPAGERDTQYF.

The rearrangement joins TRBV24-1 to TRBJ1-2; D uncertain. The CDR3 length is 15 residues. Germline-derived CDR1 and CDR2 are KGHDR and SFDVKD. Trimming took off 3 bases at V and 3 bases at J, with 13 bases between the two ends. Here the CDR3 DNA reads TGTGCCACCAGTGATGCATCGGTGGAGGACTATGGCTACACCTTC. It translates to CATSDASVEDYGYTF.

The V gene is TRBV2, the J gene TRBJ2-1, with 14 bases identical to TRBD2. This CDR3 comprises 14 residues. Germline CDR1 reads SNHLY; CDR2 reads FYNNEI. J gave up 9 bases and V 5 bases, and 3 bases lay outside the gene matches. The CDR3 bases are TGTGCCAGCAGTACCGGACTAGCGGGGGGTGAGCAGTTCTTC. Translating it yields CASSTGLAGGEQFF.

V gene TRBV6-1 combines with J gene TRBJ1-1; 8 bases match TRBD1. J was trimmed by 1 base and V by 2 bases; bases with no gene match: 3. Germline V gene data show CDR1 as MNHNS and CDR2 as SASEGT. This CDR3 contains 15 residues. The CDR3 here is CASSEWTGRNTEAFF. The CDR3, as DNA: TGTGCCAGCAGTGAATGGACAGGGAGGAACACTGAAGCTTTCTTT.

The chain uses TRBV9 and TRBJ1-1, with a possible D match to TRBD1 (5 bases). The CDR3 consists of 13 residues. V was trimmed by 0 bases and J by 7 bases, leaving 10 bases between them. The germline gives CDR1 SGDLS, CDR2 YYNGEE. CDR3 in amino acids: CASSVGTGREAFF. The CDR3 coding sequence is TGTGCCAGCAGCGTAGGAACAGGCCGTGAAGCTTTCTTT. The full variable domain, with the rest looked up from reference TRBV9 and TRBJ1-1, is DSGVTQTPKHLITATGQRVTLRCSPRSGDLSVYWYQQSLDQGLQFLIQYYNGEERAKGNILERFSAQQFPDLHSELNLSSLELGDSALYFCASSVGTGREAFFGQGTRLTVV.

The CDR3 here is CASSYWQGAETQYF. In DNA form, the CDR3 reads TGTGCCAGCAGTTACTGGCAGGGGGCTGAGACCCAGTACTTC. This chain joins TRBV6-6 and TRBJ2-5, with 8 bases identical to TRBD1. V lost 1 base to trimming and J lost 5 bases; unmatched junction nucleotides: 3. Germline V gene lookup returns CDR1 MNHNY and CDR2 SVGAGI (reference sequence). This CDR3 comprises 14 residues.

The rearrangement joins TRBV18 to TRBJ2-7; 7 positions match TRBD1. V shed 3 bases and J 3 bases; nucleotides not matched to a gene: 8. Looked up from germline, CDR1 is KGHSH and CDR2 is LQKENI. CDR3 length: 15 residues. The CDR3 nucleotides are TGTGCCAGCTCACCGGGACAGCTCATTAACTACGAGCAGTACTTC. Residues: CASSPGQLINYEQYF.

The chain joins TRBV4-3 to TRBJ2-7, with 8 positions matching TRBD1. CDR3 size: 15 residues. CDR1 and CDR2 from the germline V gene are LGHNA and YSLEER. Trimming cost V 0 bases and J 3 bases; bases outside gene matches: 4. CDR3 amino acids: CASSQDLDRDYEQYF. The CDR3 nucleotides are TGCGCCAGCAGCCAAGATTTGGACAGGGACTACGAGCAGTACTTC.

The chain has TRBV30 and TRBJ2-5; 11 bases match TRBD2. Unmatched junction bases numbered 11, after V lost 7 bases and J lost 4 bases. The CDR3 contains 15 residues. The germline CDR1 and CDR2 sequences are GTSNPN and SVGIG (reference sequence). This CDR3 reads CAFLAGGFGRETQYF. CDR3 DNA: TGTGCCTTTCTAGCGGGAGGATTTGGTCGAGAGACCCAGTACTTC. Looking up the rest from reference TRBV30 and TRBJ2-5 gives the full variable domain: SQTIHQWPATLVQPVGSPLSLECTVEGTSNPNLYWYRQAAGRGLQLLFYSVGIGQISSEVPQNLSASRPQDRQFILSSKKLLLSDSGFYLCAFLAGGFGRETQYFGPGTRLLVL.

The J gene is TRBJ2-1, the V gene TRBV20-1; 7 bases fit TRBD2. This CDR3 has 15 amino acids. Per the germline V gene, CDR1 is DFQATT and CDR2 is SNEGSKA (reference sequence). With 3 bases clipped from V and 0 bases from J, the junction kept 5 bases outside the gene matches. CDR3 sequence reads: CSASQPGGSYNEQFF. CDR3 nucleotide sequence: TGCAGTGCTAGTCAACCGGGAGGCTCCTACAATGAGCAGTTCTTC.

This chain joins TRBV6-6 and TRBJ2-1, with TRBD2 as a possible D gene (5 bases). Trimming shortened V by 5 bases and J by 3 bases, and 11 bases separated the two germline ends. Germline CDR1 MNHNY, CDR2 SVGAGI (reference sequence). The CDR3 runs 14 residues. The CDR3, as DNA: TGTGCCAGCAGTGGCCGGGGTAACTACAATGAGCAGTTCTTC. Translation gives CASSGRGNYNEQFF.

The chain is built from TRBV5-8 and TRBJ1-5, with D hard to call. Germline loops: CDR1 SGHTS, CDR2 YDEGEE. V lost 0 bases to trimming and J lost 4 bases, with 8 bases between them. This CDR3 is 14 amino acids long. CDR3 bases: TGTGCCAGCAGCTTGGTTGGGAGTAATCAGCCCCAGCATTTT. Residues: CASSLVGSNQPQHF.

The rearrangement uses TRBV7-3 and TRBJ1-2; the match to TRBD1 covers 9 bases. Trimming cost V 5 bases and J 5 bases; bases outside gene matches: 3. Germline V gives CDR1 SGHTA, CDR2 FQGTGA. The CDR3 is 13 amino acids. The CDR3 DNA reads TGTGCCAGCAGCACCGGGACAGGGTATGGCTACACCTTC. Its translation: CASSTGTGYGYTF.

The chain carries TRBV29-1 and TRBJ1-2; perhaps TRBD1 as D (6 bases). Between the trimmed V and J ends, which lost 4 bases and 8 bases, there was a span of 8 bases. This CDR3 is built from 10 residues. CDR1 and CDR2 from the germline V gene are SQVTM and ANQGSEA. CDR3 DNA sequence: TGCAGCGTTGGTGGGACAGGCTACACCTTC. Its protein is CSVGGTGYTF.

In its sample, this clone was seen once. This sequence joins TRBV19 and TRBJ2-5; 9 bases map to TRBD1. Germline CDR1 is LNHDA and CDR2 is SQIVND (reference sequence). J was trimmed by 2 bases and V by 8 bases; bases with no gene match: 9. The CDR3 contains 15 residues. In DNA form, the CDR3 reads TGTGCCAGTGGGGGGACAGGGCTTTCACAAGAGACCCAGTACTTC. Translated: CASGGTGLSQETQYF.

The V call is TRBV7-2, the J call TRBJ2-3, with a tentative D call TRBD2 (6 bases). The CDR3 contains 12 residues. Germline loops: CDR1 SGHTA, CDR2 FQGNSA. Deletions cut 10 bases from V and 2 bases from J, with 10 bases between. The CDR3 spells CATAGTTDTQYF. The CDR3 nucleotides are TGTGCCACGGCGGGGACCACAGATACGCAGTATTTT.

This clone is a singleton in its sample. The chain uses TRBV3-1 (or the pseudogene TRBV3-2) and TRBJ2-3, with 11 nucleotides matching TRBD2. V lost 0 bases, J lost 6 bases, and 5 bases stayed unmatched. Looked up from germline, CDR1 is LGHDT and CDR2 is YNNKEL (reference sequence). This CDR3 is 16 amino acids long. The CDR3 sequence: CASSQDASGRLDTQYF. The CDR3 DNA is TGTGCCAGCAGCCAAGACGCTAGCGGGAGGCTGGATACGCAGTATTTT.